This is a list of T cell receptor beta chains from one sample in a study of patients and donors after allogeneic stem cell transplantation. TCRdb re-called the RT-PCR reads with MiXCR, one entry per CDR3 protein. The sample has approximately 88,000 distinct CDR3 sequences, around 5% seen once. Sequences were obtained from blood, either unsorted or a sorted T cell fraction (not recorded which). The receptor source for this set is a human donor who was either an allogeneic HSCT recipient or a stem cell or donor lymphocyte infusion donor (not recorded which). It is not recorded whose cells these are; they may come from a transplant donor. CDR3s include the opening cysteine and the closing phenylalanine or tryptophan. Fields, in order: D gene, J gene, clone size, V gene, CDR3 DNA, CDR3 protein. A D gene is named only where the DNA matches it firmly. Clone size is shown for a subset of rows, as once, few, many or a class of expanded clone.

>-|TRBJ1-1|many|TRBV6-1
TGTGCCAGCCAAAGGGGGGCGGGCAGGGCGAACACTGAAGCTTTCTTT
CASQRGAGRANTEAFF
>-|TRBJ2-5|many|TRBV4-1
TGCGCCAGCAGCCAAGATCGGTCAGGGACTCGAGAAGGGACCCAGTACTTC
CASSQDRSGTREGTQYF
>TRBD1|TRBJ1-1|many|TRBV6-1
TGTGCCAGCAGGCTCGGGACAGCGGGCACTGAAGCTTTCTTT
CASRLGTAGTEAFF
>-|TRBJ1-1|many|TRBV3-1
TGTGCCAGCAGCCTGACAGCCAGTGGTGAAGCTTTCTTT
CASSLTASGEAFF
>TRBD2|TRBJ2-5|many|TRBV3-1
TGTGCCAGCAGCCTTGGACTAGCGGGGGCACAAGAGACCCAGTACTTC
CASSLGLAGAQETQYF
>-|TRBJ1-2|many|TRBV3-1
TGTGCCAGCAGCCATCGGGACTCTCAGGAGGGCTACACCTTC
CASSHRDSQEGYTF
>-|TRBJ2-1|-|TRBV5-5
TGTGCCAGCAGCTTGGAGGGGTTCAATGAGCAGTTCTTC
CASSLEGFNEQFF
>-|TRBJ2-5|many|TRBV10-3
TGTGCCATCAGTGGGGGACGGGCTAAAGAGACCCAGTACTTC
CAISGGRAKETQYF
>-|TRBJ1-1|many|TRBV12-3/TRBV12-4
TGTGCCAGCAGTTTACCCTCGTCCAGGTGGGCTTTCTTT
CASSLPSSRWAFF
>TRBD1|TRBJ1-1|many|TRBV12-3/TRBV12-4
TGTGCCAGCAGTTCCCAGGGCAGGGGGGTGACTGAAGCTTTCTTT
CASSSQGRGVTEAFF
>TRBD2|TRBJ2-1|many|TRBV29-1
TGCAGCGCTGGGACCACTAGCGGGGTCGGTGAGCAGTTCTTC
CSAGTTSGVGEQFF
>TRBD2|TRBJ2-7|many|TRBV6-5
TGTGCCAGCAGTTACTCGAAGGCTAGCGGGAGAGGGGAGCAGTACTTC
CASSYSKASGRGEQYF
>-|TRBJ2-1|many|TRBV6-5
TGTGCCAGCAGTTACCCACGGGGGACCTACAATGAGCAGTTCTTC
CASSYPRGTYNEQFF
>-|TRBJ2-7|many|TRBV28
TGTGCCAGCAGTCCCCAGATCCATCCCTACGAGCAGTACTTC
CASSPQIHPYEQYF
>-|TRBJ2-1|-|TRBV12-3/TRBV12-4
TGTGCCAGCCGGCCAGAATCCTACAATGAGCAGTTCTTC
CASRPESYNEQFF
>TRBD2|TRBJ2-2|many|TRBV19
TGTGCCAGTAGTACAATAGCGGGGGGGAACACCGGGGAGCTGTTTTTT
CASSTIAGGNTGELFF
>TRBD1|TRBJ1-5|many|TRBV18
TGTGCCAGCTCAGAACAGGGGTCGGATCAGCCCCAGCATTTT
CASSEQGSDQPQHF
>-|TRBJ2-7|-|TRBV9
TGTGCCAGCAGCCCCCGACGGGCGGGCGAGCAGTACTTC
CASSPRRAGEQYF
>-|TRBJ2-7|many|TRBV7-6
TGTGCCAGCAGCTTACACGCCCGTATGGTCTCGGCGGGACTCCTCCCCTACGAGCAGTACTTC
CASSLHARMVSAGLLPYEQYF
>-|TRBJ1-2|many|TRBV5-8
TGTGCCAGCAGCCCCGGGAGTCAGGGAGATCGGGGCTACACCTTC
CASSPGSQGDRGYTF
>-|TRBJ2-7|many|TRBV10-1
TGCGCCAGCAGTGAGTCCCGTCGGGTCTACGAGCAGTACTTC
CASSESRRVYEQYF
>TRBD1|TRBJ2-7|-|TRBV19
TGTGCCAGTAGTATGGGATTAGGGACAGGATCCTACGAGCAGTACTTC
CASSMGLGTGSYEQYF
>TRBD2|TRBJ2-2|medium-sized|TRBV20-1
TGCAGTGCCCGGGGGGACCCTGCCAGGACTAGCGGCACCGGGGAGCTGTTTTTT
CSARGDPARTSGTGELFF
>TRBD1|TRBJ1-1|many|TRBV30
TGTGCCTGGAGGACAGGGGGCGGAACAATTGAAGCTTTCTTT
CAWRTGGGTIEAFF
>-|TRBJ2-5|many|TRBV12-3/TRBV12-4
TGTGCCAGCAGTTTCAAGATCTGGGAGACCCAGTACTTC
CASSFKIWETQYF
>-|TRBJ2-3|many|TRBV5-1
TGCGCCAGCAGCTTGGCCCAAAGCGCAGATACGCAGTATTTT
CASSLAQSADTQYF
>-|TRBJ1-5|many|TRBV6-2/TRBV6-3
TGTGCCAGCGGGCCCCGACAGCAGCCCCAGCATTTT
CASGPRQQPQHF
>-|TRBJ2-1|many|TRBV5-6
TGTGCCAGCAGCGCCTTGAGTGAGCAGTTCTTC
CASSALSEQFF
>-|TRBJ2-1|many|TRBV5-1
TGCGCCAGCAGCCATCTTACCGGGAGTGGGCATGAGCAGTTCTTC
CASSHLTGSGHEQFF
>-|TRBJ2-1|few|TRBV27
TGTGCCAGCAGTCCAGACAGGATTTACAATGAGCAGTTCTTC
CASSPDRIYNEQFF
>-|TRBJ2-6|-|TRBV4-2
TGTGCCAGCAGCCAAATTGGGAAGGGCACAATCTCTGGGGCCAACGTCCTGACTTTC
CASSQIGKGTISGANVLTF
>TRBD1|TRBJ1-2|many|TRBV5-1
TGCGCCAGCAGCATGCAGGGGGCGGACTATGGCTACACCTTC
CASSMQGADYGYTF
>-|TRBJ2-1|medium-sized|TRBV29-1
TGCAGCGTTGAACGGACAGCGTCGATAAACAATGAGCAGTTCTTC
CSVERTASINNEQFF
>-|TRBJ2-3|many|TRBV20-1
TGCAGTGCTAGCCTCAGGAGGGGGCAGGCAGATACGCAGTATTTT
CSASLRRGQADTQYF
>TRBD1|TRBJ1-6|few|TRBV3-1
TGTGCCAGCAGGGGACAGTCAGTCTATAATTCACCCCTCCACTTT
CASRGQSVYNSPLHF
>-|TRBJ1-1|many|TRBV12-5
TGTGCTAGTGGCCCGTCCGAGAACACTGAAGCTTTCTTT
CASGPSENTEAFF
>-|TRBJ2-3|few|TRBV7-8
TGTGCCAGCAGCTTAGGGAGCCTCGCCATTGCTAGCACAGATACGCAGTATTTT
CASSLGSLAIASTDTQYF
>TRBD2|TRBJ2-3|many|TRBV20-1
TGCAGTGCTAGAGATAAGGCGGGAGGGCCTCATACGCAGTATTTT
CSARDKAGGPHTQYF
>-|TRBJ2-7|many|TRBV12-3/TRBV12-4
TGTGCCAGCAGTTCCCGGAAGGACAGACGCCCCTACGAGCAGTACTTC
CASSSRKDRRPYEQYF
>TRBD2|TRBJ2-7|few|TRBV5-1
TGCGCCAGCAGCTTGGGGGCCGGGAGGCCCTACGAGCAGTACTTC
CASSLGAGRPYEQYF
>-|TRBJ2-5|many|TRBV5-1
TGCGCCAGCAGATTGGAACAAGAGACCCAGTACTTC
CASRLEQETQYF
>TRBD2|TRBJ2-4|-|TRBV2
TGTGCCAGCAGTGCCCGTGGGACTAGCTCGAACATTCAGTACTTC
CASSARGTSSNIQYF
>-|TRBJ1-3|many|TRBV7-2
TGTGCCAGCAGCTTAGTCGATGGAAACACCATATATTTT
CASSLVDGNTIYF
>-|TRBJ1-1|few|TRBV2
TGTGCCAGCCAGCAGGGGATGAACACTGAAGCTTTCTTT
CASQQGMNTEAFF
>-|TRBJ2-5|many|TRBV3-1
TGTGCCAGCAGCCAAGAAGGAAAGACCCAGTACTTC
CASSQEGKTQYF
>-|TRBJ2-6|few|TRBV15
TGTGCCACCAGCAGAGTCTCTGGGGCCAACGTCCTGACTTTC
CATSRVSGANVLTF
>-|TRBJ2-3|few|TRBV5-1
TGCGCCAGCAGCTTGGTCTTGCGGGACACGCAGTATTTT
CASSLVLRDTQYF
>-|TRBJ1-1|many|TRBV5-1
TGCGCCAGCAGCTTGGTACCCACCGGCCCTGAAGCTTTCTTT
CASSLVPTGPEAFF
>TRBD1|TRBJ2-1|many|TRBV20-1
TGCAGTGCTCCCGGGACAGGCTTCAATGAGCAGTTCTTC
CSAPGTGFNEQFF
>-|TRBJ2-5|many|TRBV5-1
TGCGCCAGCAGCTGGGAACTTCAAGAGACCCAGTACTTC
CASSWELQETQYF
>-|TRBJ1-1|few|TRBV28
TGTGCCAGCAGTTTAGAGGCTGAAGCTTTCTTT
CASSLEAEAFF
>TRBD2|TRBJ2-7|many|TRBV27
TGTGCCAGCAGCCCAAAACTCGCTAGCGGGAGAAACTACGAGCAGTACTTC
CASSPKLASGRNYEQYF
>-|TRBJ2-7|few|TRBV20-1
TGCAGTGCTAGGGGCCCACCTGGGCAGTACTTC
CSARGPPGQYF
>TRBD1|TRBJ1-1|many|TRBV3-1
TGTGCCAGCAGCCAAACCGTCGAGGGGGCCAGCACTGAAGCTTTCTTT
CASSQTVEGASTEAFF